Each of the 14 T cell receptor beta chains below was sequenced from the same sample in a study of blood T cell repertoires in COVID-19. Measured with immunoSEQ multiplex PCR; TCRdb has only the in-frame clones, and not every one. This table holds 200,000 to 250,000 clones, 70% to 85% found once. The sample was PBMCs or T cells enriched from blood (not recorded which). Receptor source: a woman in her fifties or sixties who had recovered from COVID-19.

CDR3 in amino acids: CASSLGGQDTQYF. The DNA of the CDR3 is TGTGCCAGCAGCTTAGGGGGGCAGGATACGCAGTATTTT. The rearrangement links TRBV7-9 to TRBJ2-3, with D maybe TRBD1 (6 bases). The germline V gene encodes CDR1 SEHNR and CDR2 FQNEAQ (reference sequence). V was shortened by 1 base and J by 6 bases, with 8 bases between the two germline ends. There are 13 residues in the CDR3.

V usage is TRBV6-5 and J usage is TRBJ1-1, with D uncertain. The V end was cut by 2 bases, the J end by 1 base, with 8 bases between. Germline V CDR1 and CDR2: MNHEY, SVGAGI. This CDR3 spans 14 amino acids. CDR3 sequence (DNA): TGTGCCAGCAGTTACGTTCCGGGGAACACTGAAGCTTTCTTT. Translation: CASSYVPGNTEAFF.

The gene calls are TRBV5-5 and TRBJ2-7; 8 bases match TRBD2. Germline CDR1 is SGHKS and CDR2 is YYEKEE (reference sequence). CDR3 size: 14 residues. V lost 2 bases to trimming and J lost 6 bases; unmatched junction nucleotides: 7. The CDR3 DNA is TGTGCCAGCAGCTTAAAGCGGGAGATTGGCGAGCAGTACTTC. It specifies CASSLKREIGEQYF.

The chain uses TRBV18 and TRBJ2-7, with 7 bases fitting TRBD1. CDR1 is KGHSH and CDR2 is LQKENI in the germline V gene. This CDR3 spans 15 amino acids. Trimming removed 0 bases from V and 3 bases from J; junction bases left unmatched: 5. CDR3 in DNA: TGTGCCAGCTCACCACCGAACGACAGGGACTACGAGCAGTACTTC. Residues: CASSPPNDRDYEQYF.

This sequence joins TRBV19 and TRBJ1-6; 8 nucleotides match TRBD1. Germline V CDR1 and CDR2: LNHDA, SQIVND (reference sequence). Trimming cost V 8 bases and J 6 bases; bases outside gene matches: 3. The CDR3 totals 13 residues. The CDR3: CASAGQGNSPLHF. In DNA, the CDR3 is TGTGCCAGTGCTGGACAGGGTAATTCACCCCTCCACTTT.

The rearrangement uses TRBV5-5 and TRBJ2-1; TRBD1 agrees at 7 bases. CDR3 length: 14 amino acids. Germline CDR1 reads SGHKS; CDR2 reads YYEKEE (reference sequence). Trimming removed 4 bases from V and 7 bases from J; junction bases left unmatched: 8. The CDR3 loop is CASSPIQGWNEQFF. For the CDR3, the DNA is TGTGCCAGCAGCCCGATACAGGGGTGGAATGAGCAGTTCTTC.

The gene calls are TRBV6-5 and TRBJ2-7, with TRBD1 matching over 9 bases. With V trimmed by 6 bases and J by 3 bases, 9 bases remained unmatched. The CDR3 length is 15 residues. Germline V gives CDR1 MNHEY, CDR2 SVGAGI. This CDR3 reads CASRISRDRDYEQYF. CDR3 in DNA: TGTGCCAGCAGAATAAGCCGGGACAGGGACTACGAGCAGTACTTC.

In its sample, this clone was seen once. CDR3 DNA: TGTGCCAGCGCGAGGCGGGGGGGGACTGAAGCTTTCTTT. Amino acids: CASARRGGTEAFF. The chain couples TRBV7-2 to TRBJ1-1; a possible D gene is TRBD1 (5 bases). Trimming took off 8 bases at V and 5 bases at J, with 15 bases between the two ends. Per the germline V gene, CDR1 is SGHTA and CDR2 is FQGNSA. The CDR3 length is 13 residues. The full variable domain, in which reference TRBV7-2 and TRBJ1-1 provide the parts outside the CDR3, is GAGVSQSPSNKVTEKGKDVELRCDPISGHTALYWYRQSLGQGLEFLIYFQGNSAPDKSGLPSDRFSAERTGGSVSTLTIQRTQQEDSAVYLCASARRGGTEAFFGQGTRLTVV.

The chain recombines TRBV5-6 with TRBJ2-3; D might be TRBD2 (7 bases). V was trimmed by 3 bases and J by 6 bases, leaving 20 bases between them. This CDR3 is 16 amino acids long. The V gene's germline CDR1 is SGHDT and CDR2 YYEEEE. The CDR3 nucleotides read TGTGCCAGCAGCTCACCACTGGGGGGGGGCAGTGATACGCAGTATTTT. Translation: CASSSPLGGGSDTQYF.

The chain uses TRBV7-9 and TRBJ1-4, with 11 nucleotides matching TRBD1. V trimming: 5 bases; J trimming: 7 bases; junction bases outside the gene matches: 12. The CDR3 contains 17 residues. Germline V CDR1 and CDR2: SEHNR, FQNEAQ (reference sequence). The CDR3 DNA reads TGTGCCAGCAGCGCGGACAGGGGGCGCTTTATAAGTGAAAAACTGTTTTTT. Amino acids: CASSADRGRFISEKLFF.

This clone was observed once. The V call is TRBV19, the J call TRBJ2-3, with TRBD1 matching 7 bases. The CDR3 is 14 residues long. The trim removed 7 bases at V and 5 bases at J, leaving 9 bases unmatched. Germline-derived CDR1 and CDR2 are LNHDA and SQIVND (reference sequence). CDR3 nucleotides: TGTGCCAGTAATTCAGACAGGGAGAGAGATACGCAGTATTTT. Protein sequence: CASNSDRERDTQYF. Together with reference TRBV19 and TRBJ2-3, the CDR3 gives the full variable domain: DGGITQSPKYLFRKEGQNVTLSCEQNLNHDAMYWYRQDPGQGLRLIYYSQIVNDFQKGDIAEGYSVSREKKESFPLTVTSAQKNPTAFYLCASNSDRERDTQYFGPGTRLTVL.

The chain employs TRBV6-5 and TRBJ1-1, with D perhaps matching TRBD1 (6 bases). The CDR3 is 13 amino acids. V gave up 6 bases and J gave up 5 bases, with 13 bases separating them. The germline gives CDR1 MNHEY, CDR2 SVGAGI. Here the CDR3 DNA reads TGTGCCAGCAGGGGGACACCTTTAACTGAAGCTTTCTTT. This gives the protein CASRGTPLTEAFF.

The chain recombines TRBV4-2 with TRBJ1-1; 7 positions agree with TRBD1. The ends lost 0 bases at V and 6 bases at J; junction bases unmatched: 4. CDR3 length equals 14 residues. Germline CDR1 LGHNA, CDR2 YNFKEQ. The CDR3 region has the DNA TGTGCCAGCAGCCAAGATAGAGGGGGCTCTGAAGCTTTCTTT. Translating it yields CASSQDRGGSEAFF.

The rearrangement uses TRBV11-3 and TRBJ2-1, with 9 bases that match TRBD2. This CDR3 has 16 amino acids. The ends lost 5 bases at V and 6 bases at J; junction bases unmatched: 11. The germline gives CDR1 SGHNT, CDR2 YENEEA. The CDR3 loop reads CASSPGGGRALNEQFF. CDR3 DNA sequence: TGTGCCAGCAGCCCGGGGGGCGGGAGGGCCCTCAATGAGCAGTTCTTC.